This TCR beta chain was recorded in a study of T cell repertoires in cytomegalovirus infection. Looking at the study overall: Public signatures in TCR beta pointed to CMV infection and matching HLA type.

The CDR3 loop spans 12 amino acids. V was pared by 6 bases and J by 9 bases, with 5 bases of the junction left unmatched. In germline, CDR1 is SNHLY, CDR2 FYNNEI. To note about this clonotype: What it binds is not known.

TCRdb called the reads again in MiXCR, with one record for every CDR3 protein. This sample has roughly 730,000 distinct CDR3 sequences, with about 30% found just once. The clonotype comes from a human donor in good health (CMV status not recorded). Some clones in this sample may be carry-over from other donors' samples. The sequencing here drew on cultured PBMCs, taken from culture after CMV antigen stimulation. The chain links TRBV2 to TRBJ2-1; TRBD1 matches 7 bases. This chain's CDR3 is CASRAAGGEQFF. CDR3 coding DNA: TGTGCCAGCAGGGCGGCAGGGGGTGAGCAGTTCTTC.